The 22 T cell receptor beta chains presented below share a single source sample, sequenced in a study of control samples from healthy donors and cancer patients. Using immunoSEQ multiplex PCR, the repertoire was profiled, and TCRdb retains in-frame clones only, with some absent. The table has 80,000 to 100,000 clones, 88% seen once. The sequenced material came from blood. These receptor sequences come from a man aged 25-45 years in good health.

The rearrangement joins TRBV19 to TRBJ2-2; D is unclear. V was shortened by 6 bases and J by 6 bases, with 8 bases between the two germline ends. The CDR3 covers 12 residues. CDR1 is LNHDA, CDR2 SQIVND, per germline (reference sequence). The CDR3 sequence: CASRGMPGELFF. The DNA for the CDR3 is TGTGCCAGTAGAGGCATGCCCGGGGAGCTGTTTTTT. The full variable domain, in which reference TRBV19 and TRBJ2-2 provide the parts outside the CDR3, is DGGITQSPKYLFRKEGQNVTLSCEQNLNHDAMYWYRQDPGQGLRLIYYSQIVNDFQKGDIAEGYSVSREKKESFPLTVTSAQKNPTAFYLCASRGMPGELFFGEGSRLTVL.

The chain employs TRBV11-2 and TRBJ2-5, with 9 bases identical to TRBD2. The J segment lost 7 bases and the V segment lost 5 bases, leaving 8 bases of the junction unmatched. The CDR3 runs 14 residues. The germline gives CDR1 SGHAT, CDR2 FQNNGV. CDR3 residues: CASSPRLAASTQYF. DNA for the CDR3: TGTGCCAGCAGCCCGAGACTAGCGGCCTCGACCCAGTACTTC.

The V gene is TRBV4-1, the J gene TRBJ2-7; D unclear. Germline lookup yields CDR1 MGHRA and CDR2 YSYEKL. The CDR3 loop spans 15 amino acids. Trimming pared 1 base from V and 1 base from J, leaving 11 bases between. CDR3 residues: CASSQGTHSSYEQYF. The CDR3 nucleotides read TGCGCCAGCAGCCAAGGGACGCACTCTTCCTACGAGCAGTACTTC.

This chain links TRBV10-2 with TRBJ2-5; 7 bases align to TRBD1. The CDR3 runs 13 residues. Germline trimming cut 5 bases from V and 2 bases from J; bases unmatched to any gene: 2. Germline CDR1 reads WSHSY; CDR2 reads SAAADI. The CDR3 protein is CASSSRGQETQYF. The CDR3 DNA follows: TGCGCCAGCAGTTCCAGGGGGCAAGAGACCCAGTACTTC.

The J gene is TRBJ2-7, the V gene TRBV19, with a possible D match to TRBD2 (6 bases). There are 17 residues in the CDR3. V was shortened by 4 bases and J by 2 bases, with 21 bases between the two germline ends. Germline-derived CDR1 and CDR2 are LNHDA and SQIVND (reference sequence). In DNA form, the CDR3 reads TGTGCCAGTAGTACCGAAATGTCGAGCGGGCTGACCTACGAGCAGTACTTC. Translation: CASSTEMSSGLTYEQYF. Complete variable domain (other parts from reference TRBV19 and TRBJ2-7): DGGITQSPKYLFRKEGQNVTLSCEQNLNHDAMYWYRQDPGQGLRLIYYSQIVNDFQKGDIAEGYSVSREKKESFPLTVTSAQKNPTAFYLCASSTEMSSGLTYEQYFGPGTRLTVT.

In DNA form, the CDR3 reads TGTGCCAGCAGCTTGAACAGGGGATCCTCTGGAAACACCATATATTTT. Its translation: CASSLNRGSSGNTIYF. The genes are TRBV5-8 and TRBJ1-3, with 7 nucleotides matching TRBD1. The CDR3 is made up of 16 amino acids. With 1 base clipped from V and 0 bases from J, the junction kept 4 bases outside the gene matches. Germline-derived CDR1 and CDR2 are SGHTS and YDEGEE.

The gene calls are TRBV6-5 and TRBJ1-1; 12 bases line up with TRBD1. The germline CDR1 and CDR2 sequences are MNHEY and SVGAGI. Losses at the gene ends were 6 bases for V and 5 bases for J; bases not matched to a gene: 7. The CDR3 totals 15 residues. The CDR3 reads CASRGQGAVKTEAFF. CDR3 sequence (DNA): TGTGCCAGCAGGGGACAGGGGGCGGTTAAGACTGAAGCTTTCTTT.

This chain uses TRBV11-1 with TRBJ2-7; unclear D gene. Trimming stripped 1 base from V and 2 bases from J, with 6 bases between. The CDR3 runs to 13 residues. Germline assignment: CDR1 SGHAT and CDR2 FQDESV (reference sequence). The CDR3 protein is CASSLGFAYEQYF. The CDR3, as DNA: TGTGCCAGCAGCTTAGGTTTTGCCTACGAGCAGTACTTC.

A remark on this clone: Germline is not matched at one junction end, which may reflect a read error. CDR3 bases: TGTGCCACCATCTCACCACAAGAGAGCCAGTACTTC. Protein: CATISPQESQYF. The chain uses TRBV28 and TRBJ2-5; D is undetermined. Per germline, CDR1 MDHEN and CDR2 SYDVKM. There are 12 residues in the CDR3.

The chain recombines TRBV24-1 with TRBJ2-1; a weak D match, TRBD2 (7 bases). The V end lost 6 bases, the J end lost 3 bases, and 17 bases lay between the germline ends. CDR3 length equals 16 residues. CDR1 and CDR2 (germline): KGHDR, SFDVKD. The CDR3 protein is CATSISGTSIYNEQFF. For the CDR3, the DNA is TGTGCCACCAGTATAAGCGGGACAAGCATCTACAATGAGCAGTTCTTC.

The gene calls are TRBV13 and TRBJ2-7, with 8 bases identical to TRBD1. The V and J ends lost 2 bases and 3 bases, in that order; junction bases with no gene match: 9. The length of the CDR3 is 16 residues. The germline V gene has CDR1 PRHDT and CDR2 FYEKMQ (reference sequence). For the CDR3, the DNA is TGTGCCAGCAGCTTACGGGGGACAGGTGATATCTACGAGCAGTACTTC. This encodes CASSLRGTGDIYEQYF.

V gene TRBV24-1 combines with J gene TRBJ2-1; TRBD1 agrees at 8 bases. V lost 3 bases and J lost 6; bases outside the gene matches: 6. The CDR3 runs 15 residues. CDR1 KGHDR and CDR2 SFDVKD come from the germline V gene. DNA for the CDR3: TGTGCCACCAGTGATACCCAGGGGGCGGGCAATGAGCAGTTCTTC. Translating gives CATSDTQGAGNEQFF.

The chain recombines TRBV4-3 with TRBJ1-6, with D maybe TRBD1 (6 bases). CDR3 length: 15 residues. V gave up 4 bases and J gave up 4 bases, with 11 bases separating them. The germline CDR1 and CDR2 sequences are LGHNA and YSLEER. CDR3 in amino acids: CASSRDRNYNSPLHF. CDR3 sequence (DNA): TGCGCCAGCAGCCGAGACAGGAATTATAATTCACCCCTCCACTTT.

This chain links TRBV11-2 with TRBJ1-2; D not resolved. The germline V and J ends were trimmed by 1 base and 8 bases, with 14 bases remaining between them. The CDR3 consists of 14 residues. Germline V lookup: CDR1 SGHAT, CDR2 FQNNGV. DNA of the CDR3: TGTGCCAGCAGCTTAGTGACCCGGAGGCTGGGCTACACCTTC. Translating gives CASSLVTRRLGYTF.

This rearrangement joins TRBV12-3 or TRBV12-4 to TRBJ1-1; D unresolved. CDR3 length: 13 amino acids. V was cut by 3 bases and J by 1 base, with 6 bases left in between. CDR3 DNA: TGTGCCAGCAGTTTTTTTGCGAACACTGAAGCTTTCTTT. It specifies CASSFFANTEAFF.

This rearrangement joins TRBV28 to TRBJ1-5; 8 nucleotides agree with TRBD1. The CDR3 spans 16 residues. CDR1 and CDR2 from the germline V gene are MDHEN and SYDVKM. V dropped 5 bases and J dropped 6; count of bases not matched to a gene: 12. CDR3 in amino acids: CASSARTGKKGQPQHF. Written as DNA, the CDR3 is TGTGCCAGCAGTGCCAGGACAGGGAAGAAGGGTCAGCCCCAGCATTTT.

V and J are TRBV9 and TRBJ1-2; D perhaps matches TRBD1 (5 bases). CDR3 length equals 13 residues. Between the trimmed V and J ends, which lost 0 bases and 4 bases, there was a span of 7 bases. Germline CDR1 and CDR2: SGDLS and YYNGEE. CDR3 region: CASSVVGAYGYTF. The CDR3 nucleotides read TGTGCCAGCAGCGTAGTTGGGGCCTATGGCTACACCTTC.

The chain is built from TRBV5-4 and TRBJ2-3; the D call may be TRBD1 or TRBD2 (5 bases each). The V end lost 2 bases, the J end lost 3 bases, and 13 bases lay between the germline ends. The CDR3 is 15 residues long. Looked up from germline, CDR1 is SGHNT and CDR2 is YYREEE (reference sequence). The CDR3 region has the DNA TGTGCCAGCAGCTTCGGGACGGATGAAACAGATACGCAGTATTTT. Residues: CASSFGTDETDTQYF. The full variable domain, rest sourced from reference TRBV5-4 and TRBJ2-3, is ETGVTQSPTHLIKTRGQQVTLRCSSQSGHNTVSWYQQALGQGPQFIFQYYREEENGRGNFPPRFSGLQFPNYSSELNVNALELDDSALYLCASSFGTDETDTQYFGPGTRLTVL.

This chain links TRBV18 with TRBJ2-7, with D perhaps matching TRBD1 (6 bases). This CDR3 spans 12 amino acids. The V and J ends lost 3 bases and 5 bases respectively, with 8 bases between them. The germline CDR1 and CDR2 sequences are KGHSH and LQKENI. Here the CDR3 DNA reads TGTGCCAGCTCACCTCAGGGGAACGAGCAGTACTTC. Translation gives CASSPQGNEQYF.

This clone was seen just once. V usage is TRBV5-4 and J usage is TRBJ2-1, with TRBD2 matching over 10 bases. V dropped 5 bases and J dropped 8; count of bases not matched to a gene: 10. CDR1 is SGHNT and CDR2 is YYREEE in the germline V gene (reference sequence). CDR3 length: 15 amino acids. CDR3 nucleotide sequence: TGTGCCAGCAGGCCGGCCCTAGCGGGAGTCCATGAGCAGTTCTTC. As protein: CASRPALAGVHEQFF.

This chain connects TRBV5-1 to TRBJ2-5; 7 nucleotides agree with TRBD2. After removal of 3 bases from V and 2 bases from J, the junction contained 7 bases not matched to a gene. Germline lookup yields CDR1 SGHRS and CDR2 YFSETQ. There are 15 residues in the CDR3. The CDR3 loop is CASSWSGLNQETQYF. CDR3 sequence (DNA): TGCGCCAGCAGCTGGTCGGGACTAAATCAAGAGACCCAGTACTTC.

The chain links TRBV27 to TRBJ2-7, with 7 bases fitting TRBD2. There are 17 residues in the CDR3. Germline V lookup: CDR1 MNHEY, CDR2 SMNVEV (reference sequence). V lost 4 bases, J lost 5 bases, and 17 bases stayed unmatched. CDR3 coding DNA: TGTGCCAGCAGTTCCTATTTAAGGGCGGGAGTCGCCCACGAGCAGTACTTC. It is translated as CASSSYLRAGVAHEQYF.